This T cell receptor (beta chain) appears in the sequencing data of a study of T cells in localized non-small cell lung cancer. Whole-study findings and limits: Uninvolved adjacent lung had higher T cell clonality than tumor and all other tissues. Adjacent lung tissue had a median around 57 of the top 100 clones found in the tumor.

The CDR3 loop spans 15 amino acids. Germline assignment: CDR1 MNHEY and CDR2 SMNVEV (reference sequence). The V and J ends lost 6 bases and 4 bases, in that order; junction bases with no gene match: 6. As regards this clone: The antigen is undetermined.

Method: immunoSEQ multiplex PCR; TCRdb's copy keeps in-frame clones and lacks some. The sample lists about 19,000 clones, around nine tenths seen once, with about 4% in the top ten. Specimen: peripheral blood, collected before any cancer treatment. The V call is TRBV27, the J call TRBJ2-1, with TRBD1 matching over 10 bases. This clonotype was obtained from a male donor at least 60 years old with stage I squamous cell lung carcinoma. This chain's CDR3 is CASRTGQGGYNEQFF. In DNA form, the CDR3 reads TGTGCCAGCAGAACTGGACAGGGGGGATACAATGAGCAGTTCTTC.